This T cell receptor beta chain appears in the sequencing data of a study of blood T cell repertoires in COVID-19. Study in general: Samples taken during acute and convalescent COVID-19 were collected in the United States, Italy and Spain. Sources were T cells, B-cell-depleted T cells, or PBMCs; the material itself was cDNA or gDNA.

The germline CDR1 and CDR2 sequences are MDHEN and SYDVKM. V was pared by 3 bases and J by 7 bases, with 16 bases between. The CDR3 covers 14 residues. Participants, about 18 to 95 years old, spanned some 23 US areas. As processed by the authors: It was from reference gene primer amplification that nucleated cell counts were estimated. Measured with immunoSEQ multiplex PCR; TCRdb has only the in-frame clones, and not every one. That table furnishes V, J and clone size, whereas the DNA furnished D and trimming. In the table there are 400,000 to 550,000 clones, about 90% of which are singletons. The chain employs TRBV28 and TRBJ2-7, with a tentative D call TRBD2 (6 bases). This receptor was obtained from a young woman with acute COVID-19. The sample consisted of PBMCs or T cells enriched from blood (not recorded which). CDR3 amino acids: CASSFTGVWSEQYF. DNA of the CDR3: TGTGCCAGCAGTTTTACGGGAGTTTGGAGTGAGCAGTACTTC. Variable domain in full (rest from reference TRBV28 and TRBJ2-7): DVKVTQSSRYLVKRTGEKVFLECVQDMDHENMFWYRQDPGLGLRLIYFSYDVKMKEKGDIPEGYSVSREKKERFSLILESASTNQTSMYLCASSFTGVWSEQYFGPGTRLTVT.